The clone carrying this T cell receptor (beta chain) has more than one count but fewer than ten. Its cognate antigen is unknown. This sample stems from a study of T cells in Graves' hyperthyroidism and ophthalmopathy. General study results and limits: The blood repertoire included most of the expanded thyroid clonotypes above 0.001.

There were TCR beta CDR3 regions amplified from RNA transcripts. The HTBI primer set was used in a first-round RT-PCR of the TCR CDR3. From the multiplex PCR reads, TCRdb called clonotypes with MiXCR, one entry per CDR3 protein. Among about 700,000 distinct CDR3 sequences listed, approximately 42% were seen once. Germline V lookup: CDR1 SGHNT, CDR2 YYREEE (reference sequence). This CDR3 has 16 amino acids. Trimming stripped 2 bases from V and 3 bases from J, with 17 bases between. Source material: peripheral blood or thyroid tissue (not recorded which). The rearrangement links TRBV5-4 to TRBJ1-1; D uncertain. This receptor was obtained from an adult man with Graves' disease, either hyperthyroidism or ophthalmopathy (not recorded which). The CDR3 DNA sequence: TGTGCCAGCAGCTTAGGAAGGGTTCCATCGGACACTGAAGCTTTCTTT. It encodes CASSLGRVPSDTEAFF.